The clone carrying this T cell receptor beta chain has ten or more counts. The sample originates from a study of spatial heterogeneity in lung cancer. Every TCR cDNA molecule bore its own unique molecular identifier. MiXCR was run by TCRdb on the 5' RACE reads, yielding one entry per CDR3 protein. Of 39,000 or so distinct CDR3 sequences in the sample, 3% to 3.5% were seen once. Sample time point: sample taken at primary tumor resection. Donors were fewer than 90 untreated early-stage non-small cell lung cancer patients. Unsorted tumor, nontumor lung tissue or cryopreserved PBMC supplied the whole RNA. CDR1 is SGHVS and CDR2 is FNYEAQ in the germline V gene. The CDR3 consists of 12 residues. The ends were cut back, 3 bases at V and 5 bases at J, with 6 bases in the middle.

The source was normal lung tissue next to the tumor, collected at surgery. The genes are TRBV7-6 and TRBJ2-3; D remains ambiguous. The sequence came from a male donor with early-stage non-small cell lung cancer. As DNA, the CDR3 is TGTGCCAGCAGCTTTTGGTTAGATACGCAGTATTTT. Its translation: CASSFWLDTQYF.